The 20 T cell receptor beta chains presented below share a single source sample, sequenced in a study of T cell responses to AZD1222 COVID-19 vaccine. This table comes from immunoSEQ multiplex PCR, and its TCRdb copy is limited to in-frame clones, with some not included. The sample records 70,000 to 95,000 clones, under 90% being singletons. Sequenced material: peripheral blood, taken on day 0 of MenACWY control vaccination. The receptors come from an adult in good health.

CDR3 coding DNA: TGTGCCACCAGTATGACAGGGGGAGCTGGAAACACCATATATTTT. As protein: CATSMTGGAGNTIYF. This rearrangement joins TRBV15 to TRBJ1-3; 9 nucleotides match TRBD1. The CDR3 extends over 15 amino acids. J gave up 2 bases and V 6 bases, and 5 bases lay outside the gene matches. CDR1 is LNHNV, CDR2 YYDKDF, per germline (reference sequence).

The rearrangement links TRBV20-1 to TRBJ1-1; unclear D gene. Germline CDR1 and CDR2: DFQATT and SNEGSKA (reference sequence). The CDR3 has 12 residues. Between the trimmed V and J ends, which lost 3 bases and 2 bases, there was a span of 7 bases. The CDR3 DNA is TGCAGTGCTAGTCCCAGAAACACTGAAGCTTTCTTT. This gives the protein CSASPRNTEAFF.

This CDR3 is CASSPGGPGTQYF. CDR3 nucleotides: TGTGCCAGCAGCCCCGGGGGGCCAGGGACGCAGTATTTT. The rearrangement uses TRBV5-6 and TRBJ2-3; D is possibly TRBD2 (7 bases). CDR3 length: 13 amino acids. The V gene lost 4 bases and the J gene lost 9 bases, with 15 bases spanning the gap. Germline CDR1 is SGHDT and CDR2 is YYEEEE.

This chain links TRBV4-3 with TRBJ1-5; D is possibly TRBD1 (6 bases). This CDR3 has 16 amino acids. Germline lookup yields CDR1 LGHNA and CDR2 YSLEER. With 2 bases removed from V and 2 bases from J, the gap between germline ends came to 13 bases. CDR3 nucleotides: TGCGCCAGCAGCCAACATACAGGGTTGGGCAATCAGCCCCAGCATTTT. Protein: CASSQHTGLGNQPQHF.

This sequence joins TRBV12-5 and TRBJ2-7, with D tentatively TRBD1 (6 bases). This CDR3 contains 15 residues. Per germline, CDR1 LGHNT and CDR2 FRNRAP. Trimming took 7 bases from V and 4 from J, leaving 20 bases between them. In DNA, the CDR3 is TGTGCTAGTGCTCCCATTTGGACAGATCAATACGAGCAGTACTTC. Translated: CASAPIWTDQYEQYF.

V and J are TRBV9 and TRBJ1-2, with 8 bases matching TRBD1. Germline values: CDR1 SGDLS, CDR2 YYNGEE. The length of the CDR3 is 15 residues. The trim removed 3 bases at V and 5 bases at J, leaving 9 bases unmatched. In DNA form, the CDR3 reads TGTGCCAGCAGCGGGGGGTGGACAGGGATGTATGGCTACACCTTC. Translation gives CASSGGWTGMYGYTF.

The rearrangement links TRBV5-1 to TRBJ1-1, with D unclear. The CDR3 spans 12 residues. Per the germline V gene, CDR1 is SGHRS and CDR2 is YFSETQ. V was clipped by 4 bases and J by 6 bases, with 10 bases between them. The CDR3 reads CASSTDTSEAFF. CDR3 DNA: TGCGCCAGCAGCACCGACACCTCTGAAGCTTTCTTT.

Remarks on this clone: This may be a read error: a much more frequent sequence differs by one nucleotide. This sequence joins TRBV6-5 and TRBJ2-7; 9 positions match TRBD1. From germline, CDR1 is MNHEY and CDR2 SVGAGI. Trimming removed 2 bases from V and 4 bases from J; junction bases left unmatched: 3. The CDR3 spans 14 residues. This chain's CDR3 is CASSYGTGYYEQYF. DNA for the CDR3: TGTGCCAGCAGTTACGGGACAGGGTATTACGAGCAGTACTTC.

This chain connects TRBV30 to TRBJ2-3, with D tentatively TRBD2 (6 bases). Germline V gene data show CDR1 as GTSNPN and CDR2 as SVGIG (reference sequence). The CDR3 consists of 13 residues. The germline V and J ends were trimmed by 0 bases and 4 bases, with 8 bases remaining between them. CDR3 protein: CAWSVGGADTQYF. CDR3 DNA: TGTGCCTGGAGTGTGGGGGGTGCAGATACGCAGTATTTT.

CDR3 residues: CASSPARGASNYGYTF. The CDR3 coding sequence is TGTGCCAGCAGCCCCGCCCGGGGGGCTAGCAACTATGGCTACACCTTC. The chain links TRBV9 to TRBJ1-2, with a weak D call TRBD1 (6 bases). The V gene lost 4 bases and the J gene lost 2 bases, with 18 bases spanning the gap. The CDR3 has 16 amino acids. Germline V gene sequence: CDR1 SGDLS, CDR2 YYNGEE.

This clone appeared a few times. This chain uses TRBV5-4 with TRBJ2-7; D remains ambiguous. This CDR3 contains 12 residues. The germline V gene has CDR1 SGHNT and CDR2 YYREEE (reference sequence). The V end was cut by 0 bases, the J end by 6 bases, with 7 bases between. The DNA for the CDR3 is TGTGCCAGCAGCTTGGTATCTGGCGAGCAGTACTTC. It translates to CASSLVSGEQYF.

In its sample, this clone was seen many times. V usage is TRBV6-5 and J usage is TRBJ2-1; no clear D gene. CDR1 and CDR2 from the germline V gene are MNHEY and SVGAGI. Deletions cut 2 bases from V and 1 base from J, with 9 bases between. The CDR3 runs to 15 residues. CDR3 protein: CASSYDDPSYNEQFF. The CDR3 bases are TGTGCCAGCAGTTACGATGATCCTTCCTACAATGAGCAGTTCTTC.

V usage is TRBV5-6 and J usage is TRBJ2-7, with TRBD2 as a possible D gene (5 bases). Trimming took off 5 bases at V and 5 bases at J, with 20 bases between the two ends. The CDR3 totals 15 residues. Germline CDR1 is SGHDT and CDR2 is YYEEEE. CDR3 coding DNA: TGTGCCAGCAGTTTTACCGGGGAACTCTTGGACGAGCAGTACTTC. It specifies CASSFTGELLDEQYF.

The rearrangement joins TRBV3-1 (or the pseudogene TRBV3-2) to TRBJ2-2; D may correspond to TRBD1 or TRBD2 (6 bases each). The germline CDR1 and CDR2 sequences are LGHDT and YNNKEL (reference sequence). Trimming took 3 bases from V and 1 from J, leaving 18 bases between them. This CDR3 has 18 residues. CDR3 residues: CASSHRGRGGENTGELFF. CDR3 DNA: TGTGCCAGCAGCCATCGGGGCAGGGGAGGTGAGAACACCGGGGAGCTGTTTTTT.

The V call is TRBV12-5, the J call TRBJ2-7; 9 bases line up with TRBD1. The junction had 7 bases not matched to a gene; V was cut back by 10 bases and J by 6 bases. CDR3 length: 12 residues. Germline CDR1 and CDR2: LGHNT and FRNRAP. The CDR3 loop reads CATRTGEGEQYF. CDR3 bases: TGTGCTACCCGGACAGGGGAAGGCGAGCAGTACTTC.

V usage is TRBV23-1 and J usage is TRBJ1-5, with 10 bases fitting TRBD1. TRBV23-1 is given ORF status, its function remaining uncertain. After removal of 7 bases from V and 2 bases from J, the junction contained 11 bases not matched to a gene. This CDR3 comprises 17 residues. CDR3 nucleotide sequence: TGCGCCAGCACCCGGGACAGGGGCTACAAGGGCAATCAGCCCCAGCATTTT. Translating gives CASTRDRGYKGNQPQHF.

The CDR3 sequence: CASSLPLGDEKLFF. The CDR3 nucleotides read TGTGCCAGCAGCTTACCCCTCGGTGACGAAAAACTGTTTTTT. This chain uses TRBV7-9 with TRBJ1-4, with D hard to call. The germline V gene encodes CDR1 SEHNR and CDR2 FQNEAQ (reference sequence). The CDR3 is 14 residues long. Between the trimmed V and J ends, which lost 2 bases and 8 bases, there was a span of 12 bases.

V gene TRBV12-5 combines with J gene TRBJ1-1; D gene uncertain. This CDR3 has 18 residues. Germline V CDR1 and CDR2: LGHNT, FRNRAP. Between the trimmed V and J ends, which lost 2 bases and 3 bases, there was a span of 22 bases. This CDR3 reads CASGLSVDSHANHTEAFF. CDR3 sequence (DNA): TGTGCTAGTGGTTTGTCGGTGGATTCCCACGCGAACCACACTGAAGCTTTCTTT.

The chain joins TRBV18 to TRBJ1-6, with TRBD1 matching over 9 bases. Per the germline V gene, CDR1 is KGHSH and CDR2 is LQKENI. V was clipped by 8 bases and J by 8 bases; unmatched bases: 7. CDR3 length: 14 amino acids. Written as DNA, the CDR3 is TGTGCCAGCACAGATCGGACAGGGGATTCACCCCTCCACTTT. As protein: CASTDRTGDSPLHF.

This chain links TRBV7-9 with TRBJ1-2; D is undetermined. V shed 0 bases and J shed 12 bases, with 20 bases lying between them. Germline V lookup: CDR1 SEHNR, CDR2 FQNEAQ (reference sequence). CDR3 length: 15 amino acids. The CDR3 nucleotides read TGTGCCAGCAGCTTAGCGACGGGGATGCTAGGATGGAACACCTTC. Its translation: CASSLATGMLGWNTF. Full variable domain (remainder filled in from reference TRBV7-9 and TRBJ1-2): DTGVSQNPRHKITKRGQNVTFRCDPISEHNRLYWYRQTLGQGPEFLTYFQNEAQLEKSRLLSDRFSAERPKGSFSTLEIQRTEQGDSAMYLCASSLATGMLGWNTFGSGTRLTVV.